This TCR beta chain comes out of a study of glioma-infiltrating T cells after dendritic cell vaccination. Overall study context: Between about 2002 and 2013, patients got autologous tumor lysate-pulsed dendritic cell vaccines. At biweekly intervals, patients got three intradermal dendritic cell vaccine injections.

CDR1 is GTSNPN and CDR2 is SVGIG in the germline V gene (reference sequence). Between the trimmed V and J ends, which lost 8 bases and 7 bases, there was a span of 26 bases. The CDR3 covers 15 residues. TCRB CDR3 was amplified from 2 ug genomic DNA or less. Method: immunoSEQ multiplex PCR; TCRdb's copy keeps in-frame clones and lacks some. The sample contains under 75,000 clones, 85% of which appear only once. Documented time point: after dendritic cell vaccination, including at tumor progression/relapse. This chain joins TRBV30 and TRBJ1-2; a possible D gene is TRBD1 (6 bases). Sequenced material: blood, taken after dendritic cell vaccination. The sequence derives from a human donor with glioblastoma. The CDR3 here is CAQITSQGNYGGYTF. The CDR3 coding sequence is TGTGCCCAGATAACCAGTCAGGGGAACTATGGTGGCTACACCTTC. The full variable domain, in which reference TRBV30 and TRBJ1-2 provide the parts outside the CDR3, is SQTIHQWPATLVQPVGSPLSLECTVEGTSNPNLYWYRQAAGRGLQLLFYSVGIGQISSEVPQNLSASRPQDRQFILSSKKLLLSDSGFYLCAQITSQGNYGGYTFGSGTRLTVV.